This is a list of T cell receptor beta chains from one sample in a study of T cell changes during pregnancy in multiple sclerosis. Clones were sequenced by immunoSEQ multiplex PCR, and TCRdb holds only the in-frame ones, with some missing. The sample yields 25,000 to 40,000 clones, about 88% seen once. The material sequenced was CD8+ T cells from peripheral blood mononuclear cells, taken in the third trimester of pregnancy. The receptors were sampled from a female donor with multiple sclerosis, enrolled in a pregnancy study. Each CDR3 is given with its conserved first and last residue. A D gene is named only where the DNA matches it firmly. Where a row states a size, it is once, few, many or the class of an expanded clone; other rows omit it.

J | size | V | D | DNA | CDR3
TRBJ1-2 | - | TRBV19 | - | TGTGCCAGTGGTTGGGGAGATAACTATGGCTACACCTTC | CASGWGDNYGYTF
TRBJ2-2 | - | TRBV28 | TRBD2 | TGTGCCAGCAGTTCCCCAGCGGGAGAGGTTACGGACACCGGGGAGCTGTTTTTT | CASSSPAGEVTDTGELFF
TRBJ2-1 | - | TRBV19 | TRBD2 | TGTGCCAGTAGTACTACCTCTAGCGGGGTAAATGAGCAGTTCTTC | CASSTTSSGVNEQFF
TRBJ2-7 | - | TRBV6-5 | TRBD1 | TGTGCCAGCAGGCTGGACAGGGTAGGCGAGCAGTACTTC | CASRLDRVGEQYF
TRBJ2-5 | - | TRBV27 | TRBD2 | TGTGCCAGCAGCCCACTAGCGGGAGAACAAGAGACCCAGTACTTC | CASSPLAGEQETQYF
TRBJ1-1 | - | TRBV6-6 | - | TGTGCCTGCCGACAGAACACTGAAGCTTTCTTT | CACRQNTEAFF
TRBJ2-3 | - | TRBV9 | - | TGTGCCAGCAGCGTAGGAAACCGGGGCACAGATACGCAGTATTTT | CASSVGNRGTDTQYF
TRBJ2-1 | - | TRBV15 | TRBD2 | TGTGCCACCAGCACCCGGGAGGGCCCTCCGCGTGAGCAGTTCTTC | CATSTREGPPREQFF
TRBJ2-3 | - | TRBV14 | TRBD1 | TGTGCCAGCAGCCAAGTCAACAGGGGGCTCGGCACAGATACGCAGTATTTT | CASSQVNRGLGTDTQYF
TRBJ1-4 | - | TRBV15 | - | TGTGCCACGGGGCACCCCGGAACTAATGAAAAACTGTTTTTT | CATGHPGTNEKLFF
TRBJ2-7 | - | TRBV7-8 | - | TGTGCCAGCAGCTTAGTTGTGGTCGCAGGGGTTTACGAGCAGTACTTC | CASSLVVVAGVYEQYF
TRBJ2-1 | few | TRBV6-4 | TRBD2 | TGTGCCAGCAGTGAAGAGGGCGGGGGGGCCTACAATGAGCAGTTCTTC | CASSEEGGGAYNEQFF
TRBJ1-1 | - | TRBV2 | - | TGTGCCAGCATGGGGCGGGAGGCTTTCTTT | CASMGREAFF
TRBJ2-7 | once | TRBV27 | - | TGTGCCAGCAGTTTACGCCAAGATCTAGACGAGCAGTACTTC | CASSLRQDLDEQYF
TRBJ2-7 | - | TRBV7-9 | TRBD2 | TGTGCCAGCAGCTCGGGACTAGCGGCGGAGTACTTC | CASSSGLAAEYF
TRBJ2-7 | - | TRBV9 | TRBD1 | TGTGCCAGCAGCGTAGAGGGGGCGGTTTTGTACGAGCAGTACTTC | CASSVEGAVLYEQYF
TRBJ2-7 | - | TRBV27 | - | TGTGCCAGCAGTAGAGGACATGCTGGGACCTACGAGCAGTACTTC | CASSRGHAGTYEQYF
TRBJ1-5 | - | TRBV10-3 | - | TGTGCCATCAGGTCCGGGAGCGATAGCAATCAGCCCCAGCATTTT | CAIRSGSDSNQPQHF
TRBJ2-3 | once | TRBV4-1 | TRBD2 | TGCGCCAGCAGCCAGAACCGGTGGGGACTAGCGGGGTTTCCCATCACAGATACGCAGTATTTT | CASSQNRWGLAGFPITDTQYF
TRBJ2-7 | - | TRBV7-9 | - | TGTGCCAGCAGCATGGGGGGTTCCTACGAGCAGTACTTC | CASSMGGSYEQYF
TRBJ2-7 | - | TRBV5-4 | TRBD1 | TGTGCCAGCAGCTCCGGGACAGGACCTGCCTACGAGCAGTACTTC | CASSSGTGPAYEQYF
TRBJ1-1 | - | TRBV5-4 | TRBD1 | TGTGCCAGCAGTTTCGGCGGGACAGTGAACACTGAAGCTTTCTTT | CASSFGGTVNTEAFF
TRBJ2-7 | once | TRBV14 | TRBD2 | TGTGCCAGCAGCCAATGGAGGGAGGGGTCCTACGAGCAGTACTTC | CASSQWREGSYEQYF
TRBJ2-7 | - | TRBV10-3 | TRBD2 | TGTGCCATCAGTGAGGTTGCGGGAGGTACCAACGAGCAGTACTTC | CAISEVAGGTNEQYF
TRBJ1-1 | few | TRBV9 | TRBD1 | TGTGCCAGCTCTCCTACAGGGGACACTGAAGCTTTCTTT | CASSPTGDTEAFF
TRBJ1-2 | once | TRBV27 | - | TGTGCCAGCAGTCCCAGAGGGGAGGCTAACTATGGCTACACCTTC | CASSPRGEANYGYTF